This T cell receptor beta chain was captured by sequencing in a study of blood T cell repertoires in COVID-19. About the research overall: The analysed material was cDNA or gDNA that came from T cells, B-cell-depleted T cells, or PBMCs.

TCRdb's table, derived via immunoSEQ multiplex PCR, lists solely in-frame clones and lacks some. Seen here are approximately 210,000 clones, approximately 80% observed once, and the top ten hold 8% to 9%. The CDR3 loop spans 15 amino acids. Germline-derived CDR1 and CDR2 are LNHDA and SQIVND (reference sequence). V lost 5 bases, J lost 7 bases, and 11 bases stayed unmatched. Residents of 24 US areas, aged roughly 18 to 89 years, made up the participants. Participant reports of clinical history set cohort assignment. Sequencing was carried out using PBMCs or T cells enriched from blood (not recorded which). The chain combines TRBV19 with TRBJ1-1; 9 bases fit TRBD1. This receptor was taken from a woman between 50 and 59 years old with acute COVID-19. CDR3 protein: CASSSHRGRGVEAFF. CDR3 DNA: TGTGCCAGTAGTTCTCACAGGGGGCGCGGGGTTGAAGCTTTCTTT.